Listed here is a single T cell receptor beta chain. Its matching antigen is unknown. The sample belongs to a study of vaccination effects on CD4 cells after COVID-19. Looking at the study overall: Peptides at roughly 10 ug/ml and IL-2 at around 9.3 IU/ml were added to about 2 million PBMC per well.

Notes on the study in general: Marked clonal contraction was seen late after vaccination (in both infection- and vaccine-induced clones).

The table came from immunoSEQ multiplex PCR; TCRdb's copy has only in-frame clones and leaves some out. The data show tens of thousands of clones, about 73% seen once. Germline V gene data show CDR1 as LGHNA and CDR2 as YSLEER. The germline V and J ends were trimmed by 4 bases and 7 bases, with 17 bases remaining between them. The CDR3 is 15 amino acids. Subsequent to a culture period of more than 8 days, CD4+ T cells were isolated. Each participant was given two doses of one vaccine (BNT162b2 or mRNA-1273). At days 3 and 7, half of the medium was exchanged for IL-2 medium. This clonotype was sampled from a human donor who received a COVID-19 vaccine. The chain is built from TRBV4-3 and TRBJ1-5; D perhaps matches TRBD1 (6 bases). The sample was CD4+ T cells from PBMCs cultured without peptide, taken after COVID-19 vaccination. For the CDR3, the DNA is TGCGCCAGCAGCCCCTACGCAGGGGCGCAGCAGCCCCAGCATTTT. It is translated as CASSPYAGAQQPQHF.